Below are 9 T cell receptor beta chains sequenced from a single sample in a study of T cell responses to AZD1222 COVID-19 vaccine. Profiling relied on immunoSEQ multiplex PCR, and the TCRdb table lists in-frame clones only, not all of them. This repertoire shows approximately 130,000 clones, about 88% found once; its top ten account for approximately 30%. The sample consisted of peripheral blood, taken on day 0 of AZD1222 vaccination. These receptors came from an adult in good health.

J is TRBJ2-1 and V is TRBV15; the match to TRBD2 covers 9 bases. Trimming took 2 bases from V and 6 from J; bases not matched to a gene: 14. From germline, CDR1 is LNHNV and CDR2 YYDKDF (reference sequence). The CDR3 loop spans 18 amino acids. The CDR3 DNA reads TGTGCCACCAGCAGACCTAGAACGGGACTAGCCCCCCTCAATGAGCAGTTCTTC. Its translation is CATSRPRTGLAPLNEQFF. Full variable domain (rest looked up from reference TRBV15 and TRBJ2-1): DAMVIQNPRYQVTQFGKPVTLSCSQTLNHNVMYWYQQKSSQAPKLLFHYYDKDFNNEADTPDNFQSRRPNTSFCFLDIRSPGLGDTAMYLCATSRPRTGLAPLNEQFFGPGTRLTVL.

The chain links TRBV4-3 to TRBJ2-1; TRBD1 matches 9 bases. From germline, CDR1 is LGHNA and CDR2 YSLEER. The CDR3 runs 15 residues. Germline trimming cut 7 bases from V and 2 bases from J; bases unmatched to any gene: 6. The CDR3 protein is CASTTDRGAYNEQFF. The CDR3 DNA follows: TGCGCCAGCACCACGGACAGGGGCGCCTACAATGAGCAGTTCTTC.

The chain uses TRBV11-2 and TRBJ1-1, with a tentative D call TRBD1 (5 bases). This CDR3 is 15 amino acids long. The germline V gene has CDR1 SGHAT and CDR2 FQNNGV. V lost 5 bases, J lost 0 bases, and 13 bases lay in between. CDR3 in DNA: TGTGCCAGCAGCCCGATTGGGGGAATGAACACTGAAGCTTTCTTT. Protein: CASSPIGGMNTEAFF.

The chain recombines TRBV29-1 with TRBJ2-7; TRBD1 agrees at 9 bases. From germline, CDR1 is SQVTM and CDR2 ANQGSEA. Trimming at V came to 5 bases and at J to 2 bases, leaving 7 bases not matched to a gene. The CDR3 totals 14 residues. CDR3 in amino acids: CSVSPGQGTYEQYF. The CDR3 DNA sequence: TGCAGCGTTTCACCGGGACAGGGCACCTACGAGCAGTACTTC.

Only one count was recorded for this clone. The rearrangement links TRBV27 to TRBJ2-7, with 9 nucleotides matching TRBD1. The CDR3 is made up of 15 amino acids. Germline loops: CDR1 MNHEY, CDR2 SMNVEV (reference sequence). V gave up 3 bases and J gave up 1 base; unmatched junction bases: 4. DNA for the CDR3: TGTGCCAGCAGTTTCGGACAGGGGACTTCCTACGAGCAGTACTTC. Amino acid sequence: CASSFGQGTSYEQYF.

This clone appeared once. This sequence joins TRBV10-3 and TRBJ2-5; either TRBD1 or TRBD2 may fit D (5 bases each). There are 15 residues in the CDR3. V gave up 0 bases and J gave up 5 bases, with 13 bases separating them. Germline CDR1 ENHRY, CDR2 SYGVKD. CDR3 protein: CAISESSGRLETQYF. The CDR3 coding sequence is TGTGCCATCAGTGAGTCCTCGGGGCGGCTGGAGACCCAGTACTTC.

This rearrangement joins TRBV10-3 to TRBJ1-1; D is possibly TRBD1 (6 bases). The CDR3 totals 12 residues. Trimming removed 10 bases at V and 3 bases at J, with 12 bases between. Germline CDR1 ENHRY, CDR2 SYGVKD. CDR3 region: CATNRVDTEAFF. DNA of the CDR3: TGTGCCACCAACAGGGTCGACACTGAAGCTTTCTTT.

This sequence joins TRBV18 and TRBJ1-3, with unresolved D. V was trimmed by 5 bases and J by 4 bases, leaving 15 bases between them. This CDR3 is built from 15 residues. Germline CDR1 and CDR2: KGHSH and LQKENI. The CDR3 DNA reads as TGTGCCAGCTCATCGACTAACAGTGCCGGAAACACCATATATTTT. Amino acid sequence: CASSSTNSAGNTIYF.

This clone was counted a single time. The chain uses TRBV7-9 and TRBJ2-7; tentatively, D is TRBD2 (7 bases). The CDR3 length is 14 residues. CDR1 and CDR2 (germline): SEHNR, FQNEAQ (reference sequence). Trimming removed 7 bases from V and 1 base from J, with 14 bases in between. The CDR3 sequence: CASTRGAGSYEQYF. In DNA form, the CDR3 reads TGTGCCAGCACCCGGGGGGCAGGGTCCTACGAGCAGTACTTC.